The TCR beta chain under discussion was sequenced for a study of blood T cell repertoires in COVID-19. For the study at large: COVID-19 samples collected from the United States, Italy and Spain covered acute and convalescent phases. Sample material is recorded as cDNA or gDNA derived from T cells, B-cell-depleted T cells, or PBMCs.

CDR3 length equals 14 residues. V dropped 2 bases and J dropped 6 bases, with 14 bases sitting between them. From germline, CDR1 is SGHTS and CDR2 YDEGEE. The authors' processing: Estimation of nucleated cell counts relied on the amplification of reference gene primers. TCRdb's table, derived via immunoSEQ multiplex PCR, lists solely in-frame clones and lacks some. V, J and clone size are taken as reported in that table, and D and trimming were inferred from the DNA itself. The sample consists of 150,000 or so clones, 80% to 90% of them appearing once. This receptor was obtained from a man older than 75 with acute or convalescent COVID-19. Specimen: peripheral blood. The rearrangement links TRBV5-8 to TRBJ1-2; D remains ambiguous. The CDR3 DNA is TGTGCCAGCAGCTTACTTCGGGGTATCGATGGCTACACCTTC. Protein product: CASSLLRGIDGYTF.